The 10 T cell receptor beta chains in this list originate from one sample, sequenced in a study of technical replicates of blood from four donors. Profiling relied on immunoSEQ multiplex PCR, and the TCRdb table lists in-frame clones only, not all of them. The sample shows about 9,400 clones, 91% of them seen only once. The specimen sequenced was PBMCs. These receptors were collected from a human donor in good health.

This clone was observed a single time. This chain joins TRBV10-1 and TRBJ1-3; weak D call: TRBD1 (5 bases). Germline V CDR1 and CDR2: WNHNN, SYGVQD (reference sequence). CDR3 length: 17 residues. V was shortened by 0 bases and J by 0 bases, with 12 bases between the two germline ends. The CDR3 here is CASSESLTESSGNTIYF. In DNA form, the CDR3 reads TGCGCCAGCAGTGAGTCGTTGACAGAAAGCTCTGGAAACACCATATATTTT.

The rearrangement links TRBV19 to TRBJ2-7, with 10 nucleotides matching TRBD1. The length of the CDR3 is 14 residues. Germline V gives CDR1 LNHDA, CDR2 SQIVND (reference sequence). The ends lost 6 bases at V and 3 bases at J; junction bases unmatched: 5. CDR3 sequence: CASSLGQGIYEQYF. Written as DNA, the CDR3 is TGTGCCAGTAGCCTGGGACAGGGGATCTACGAGCAGTACTTC.

The rearrangement uses TRBV7-8 and TRBJ2-7; the D is unclear. Germline CDR1 reads SGHVS; CDR2 reads FQNEAQ. CDR3 size: 14 residues. Trimming pared 1 base from V and 0 bases from J, leaving 7 bases between. DNA for the CDR3: TGTGCCAGCAGCTTAGGCGAGGACTCCTACGAGCAGTACTTC. Protein sequence: CASSLGEDSYEQYF.

This sequence joins TRBV27 and TRBJ2-4; TRBD2 agrees at 9 bases. The CDR3 spans 19 residues. V shed 5 bases, J shed 1 base, and the junction held 15 bases outside the gene matches. Germline values: CDR1 MNHEY, CDR2 SMNVEV (reference sequence). CDR3 bases: TGTGCCAGCAGTCCGTTAGCGGGAGTCCTCCAGGAGGCCAAAAACATTCAGTACTTC. Protein: CASSPLAGVLQEAKNIQYF.

This chain joins TRBV30 and TRBJ2-4; the D is unclear. CDR1 and CDR2 (germline): GTSNPN, SVGIG (reference sequence). V lost 0 bases and J lost 5, with 8 bases in between. The CDR3 spans 13 residues. CDR3 protein: CAWSVSAENIQYF. CDR3 bases: TGTGCCTGGAGTGTGTCGGCGGAAAACATTCAGTACTTC.

This chain connects TRBV18 to TRBJ2-7; 7 bases align to TRBD1. Germline trimming cut 10 bases from V and 0 bases from J; bases unmatched to any gene: 9. The CDR3 is made up of 14 amino acids. Looked up from germline, CDR1 is KGHSH and CDR2 is LQKENI. The CDR3 spells CATERTGNSYEQYF. DNA for the CDR3: TGTGCCACCGAGAGGACAGGCAACTCCTACGAGCAGTACTTC. Looking up the rest from reference TRBV18 and TRBJ2-7 gives the full variable domain: NAGVMQNPRHLVRRRGQEARLRCSPMKGHSHVYWYRQLPEEGLKFMVYLQKENIIDESGMPKERFSAEFPKEGPSILRIQQVVRGDSAAYFCATERTGNSYEQYFGPGTRLTVT.

This clone was detected only a few times. V gene TRBV7-9 combines with J gene TRBJ2-7; 7 nucleotides agree with TRBD1. Trimming took 5 bases from V and 0 from J; bases not matched to a gene: 4. Germline values: CDR1 SEHNR, CDR2 FQNEAQ (reference sequence). This CDR3 region has 14 residues. The CDR3 sequence is CASSPTGLSYEQYF. The CDR3 DNA follows: TGTGCCAGCAGCCCGACAGGGCTCTCCTACGAGCAGTACTTC.

The chain links TRBV19 to TRBJ1-2; D is uncertain. Germline V gene lookup returns CDR1 LNHDA and CDR2 SQIVND (reference sequence). The CDR3 totals 14 residues. Trimming took off 10 bases at V and 7 bases at J, with 22 bases between the two ends. The CDR3 coding sequence is TGTGCCACCCGATTGGGAGGGAGCCCGGCTGGCTACACCTTC. Translation: CATRLGGSPAGYTF.

The chain recombines TRBV2 with TRBJ2-3, with TRBD2 matching over 8 bases. CDR1 is SNHLY, CDR2 FYNNEI, per germline. This CDR3 contains 16 residues. V gave up 6 bases and J gave up 6 bases; unmatched junction bases: 14. CDR3 nucleotide sequence: TGTGCCAGCAGCGAACAGACTAGCGAGGTGGGGGATACGCAGTATTTT. Translating gives CASSEQTSEVGDTQYF.

The chain is built from TRBV25-1 and TRBJ2-1, with TRBD2 matching 9 bases. Looked up from germline, CDR1 is MGHDK and CDR2 is SYGVNS. V dropped 3 bases and J dropped 10; count of bases not matched to a gene: 10. The CDR3 extends over 15 amino acids. The CDR3, as DNA: TGTGCCAGCAGTGATCATCAGCGGGAGGTAGGGGAGCAGTTCTTC. This gives the protein CASSDHQREVGEQFF. The variable domain in full, completed from reference TRBV25-1 and TRBJ2-1, reads EADIYQTPRYLVIGTGKKITLECSQTMGHDKMYWYQQDPGMELHLIHYSYGVNSTEKGDLSSESTVSRIRTEHFPLTLESARPSHTSQYLCASSDHQREVGEQFFGPGTRLTVL.